This entry describes one T cell receptor beta chain. Its antigen remains unknown. With molecular barcodes, quantitative 5'-RACE was used to make the TCR beta libraries. TCRdb re-analysed the 5' RACE reads in MiXCR, keeping a single row per CDR3 protein. The table includes approximately 250,000 distinct CDR3 sequences, roughly a tenth detected once. Germline-derived CDR1 and CDR2 are DFQATT and SNEGSKA (reference sequence). The trim removed 4 bases at V and 0 bases at J, leaving 1 base unmatched. The CDR3 is 13 residues long. This sample is drawn from a study of CD8 T cells in ankylosing spondylitis. Study-wide points: Disease-linked clones were reportedly significantly enriched in matched ankylosing spondylitis synovial fluid.

The V call is TRBV20-1, the J call TRBJ2-7; 9 bases are a match to TRBD2. The material sequenced was blood, either unsorted or a sorted T cell fraction (not recorded which). This clonotype originated in a male donor with ankylosing spondylitis or in good health (not recorded which). CDR3 DNA sequence: TGCAGTGCTACTAGCGGGATCTCCTACGAGCAGTACTTC. It translates to CSATSGISYEQYF.